The rows below give T cell receptor beta chains drawn from one sample of a study of blood T cell repertoires in COVID-19. Repertoires were generated with immunoSEQ multiplex PCR, while TCRdb's copy carries only in-frame clones and drops some. The data contain roughly 250,000 clones, around nine tenths of them singletons. Input material: peripheral blood. These receptors all stem from a woman aged 35 to 49 who had recovered from COVID-19. CDR3s leave out the opening cysteine and the closing phenylalanine or tryptophan.

j_call,cdr3_length,v_call,cdr3_aa
TRBJ2-1,12,TRBV5-1,ASSRLSGGNEQF
TRBJ2-7,15,TRBV21-1,ASSITVMVGGFYEQY
TRBJ1-6,14,TRBV5-6,ASSLYGTGDNSPLH
TRBJ1-5,13,TRBV19,ASRQGQGSYQPQH
TRBJ2-2,13,TRBV19,ASRGTGGIAGELF
TRBJ2-2,13,TRBV19,ASSLDSANTGELF
TRBJ1-2,15,TRBV14,ASSRNIVAGYNYGYT
TRBJ2-7,14,TRBV6-2/TRBV6-3,ASSRSGTIQNYEQY
TRBJ2-1,12,TRBV30,AWSAGTVSYEQF
TRBJ2-3,10,TRBV7-8,ASSQLTDTQY
TRBJ2-3,16,TRBV11-3,ASSLGGSAGLAGDTQY
TRBJ2-4,10,TRBV29-1,SVLSGRDIQY
TRBJ2-1,21,TRBV27,ASSLKGSVWRDRGPRTYNEQF
TRBJ2-1,13,TRBV11-3,ASSLETGSYNEQF
TRBJ2-2,14,TRBV5-1,ASRGLGRTPSGELF
TRBJ2-1,12,TRBV11-1,ASSHRGVLNEQF
TRBJ2-5,12,TRBV9,ASSVASGTETQY
TRBJ2-3,14,TRBV30,AWSGGQGPSTDTQY
TRBJ2-7,12,TRBV7-2,ASSSDRGGYEQY
TRBJ2-7,11,TRBV30,AWSTGIVNEQY
TRBJ1-2,15,TRBV7-3,ASSWDGTPFFNYGYT
TRBJ1-2,13,TRBV13,ASSYRTGGPYGYT
TRBJ2-7,10,TRBV28,ASKPPRGPGR
TRBJ2-5,15,TRBV19,ASSSIPAGTSLETQY
TRBJ1-2,11,TRBV29-1,SVEELENYGYT
TRBJ1-5,12,TRBV19,ASSIYAGNQPQH
TRBJ2-3,12,TRBV6-4,ASSATLSTDTQY
TRBJ1-2,14,TRBV2,ASSGASGGRNYGYT
TRBJ2-7,13,TRBV4-3,ASSQVAGVGYEQY
TRBJ1-2,10,TRBV6-6,ASSRTGNGYT
TRBJ1-3,11,TRBV6-5,ASSYSRGYTIY
TRBJ2-7,11,TRBV7-2,ASSSGGAVEQY
TRBJ2-1,14,TRBV15,ATSGGGALSYNEQF
TRBJ1-1,15,TRBV7-8,ASSYSRQGPPSTEAF
TRBJ2-5,12,TRBV11-1,ASSLRRRQETQY
TRBJ2-5,15,TRBV7-3,ASSLTLGLAGGETQY
TRBJ2-1,13,TRBV7-9,ASSPGDTRGWEQF
TRBJ2-1,9,TRBV12-3/TRBV12-4,ASSPRDEQF
TRBJ2-3,14,TRBV7-7,ASSLRSGGALDTQY
TRBJ2-3,14,TRBV7-2,ASSLAGQGGTDTQY
TRBJ1-2,13,TRBV28,ASSFWRSDNYGYT
TRBJ1-2,13,TRBV5-6,ASSRIRQLGYGYT
TRBJ2-7,13,TRBV19,ASSLRTGSSYEQY
TRBJ2-7,11,TRBV18,ASSSDSSYEQY
TRBJ2-1,14,TRBV6-4,ASSDSSGRFRSEQF
TRBJ2-2,13,TRBV10-3,AISEQGAHTGELF
TRBJ1-5,14,TRBV24-1,ATSDGGTYSNQPQH
TRBJ2-4,15,TRBV6-1,ASSEARTSGRENIQY